The T cell receptor (beta chain) under discussion was sequenced for a study of human T cells and chemical hapten exposure. Study details: Investigators sensitized around 2 cm by around 2 cm of upper inner arm skin with 2% DPC. Findings and limits, study-wide: TCRs at high frequency, those above 1 in 1000, did not change with DPC sensitization. Controls formed significantly fewer large CDR3 similarity clusters than expanded TCRs did.

With 0 bases removed from V and 3 bases from J, the gap between germline ends came to 18 bases. CDR1 is KGHSH and CDR2 is LQKENI in the germline V gene. The CDR3 sequence is 18 residues long. This clonotype was counted ten times or more. Its target is not known. TCRdb reprocessed the RACE reads via MiXCR and lists one record per CDR3 protein. The table lists 80,000 to 100,000 distinct CDR3 sequences, about 10% of them singletons. Time point noted: patch test 2, 6 weeks after DPC sensitization. Treatment here: therapeutic diphenylcyclopropenone sensitization with weekly scalp DPC. The receptor's source is a woman in her fifties or sixties with alopecia areata. Some clones in this sample may be carry-over from other donors' samples. The gene calls are TRBV18 and TRBJ2-4; TRBD2 is a possible D gene (6 bases). The sample in question was whole blood, obtained in connection with sensitization to the hapten diphenylcyclopropenone (DPC). The CDR3 loop reads CASSPPGGSRGGKNIQYF. In DNA, the CDR3 is TGTGCCAGCTCACCACCGGGGGGTTCAAGGGGCGGCAAAAACATTCAGTACTTC.